The TCR beta chain described here comes from a study of blood T cells in healthy people across ages. Study background: Capture via template switching afforded approximately one barcoded beta molecule per two T cells.

Every sample yielded at least 7 million isolated PBMCs. A second PCR, run for about 6 to 11 cycles, used a sample-barcoded 5' primer plus a J-beta primer mix. MiXCR was run by TCRdb on the 5' RACE reads, yielding one entry per CDR3 protein. This sample has some 1.1 million distinct CDR3 sequences, with around two fifths found just once. The TCR comes from a man aged 18 to 29 in good health. What was sequenced was blood.

The CDR3 protein is CASRRQGRNTEAFF. CDR3 DNA sequence: TGTGCCAGCAGGCGACAGGGGAGGAACACTGAAGCTTTCTTT. The chain carries TRBV12-3 or TRBV12-4 and TRBJ1-1, with 8 bases lining up with TRBD1. V lost 6 bases, J lost 1 base, and 4 bases stayed unmatched. The CDR3 is 14 residues long.